Sequencing of this T cell receptor beta chain was carried out in a study of CD8 T cells in ankylosing spondylitis. Looked up from germline, CDR1 is SGHTA and CDR2 is FQGNSA. V was clipped by 3 bases and J by 7 bases; unmatched bases: 2. This CDR3 has 15 residues. Study results and limitations: A motif of eight highly homologous TCR beta variants was seen as apparently characteristic of ankylosing spondylitis blood.

TCRdb fed the 5' RACE reads into MiXCR, producing one record per CDR3 protein. The table shows roughly 700,000 distinct CDR3 sequences, with 15% to 20% occurring only once. This clonotype appeared a few times. The target antigen is unknown. The TCR comes from a male donor with ankylosing spondylitis. This chain joins TRBV7-2 and TRBJ2-1; 14 bases agree with TRBD2. Sequencing was carried out using blood, either unsorted or a sorted T cell fraction (not recorded which). The DNA of the CDR3 is TGTGCCAGCAGCTTCCGGACTAGCGGGAGGAATGAGCAGTTCTTC. Translating gives CASSFRTSGRNEQFF.